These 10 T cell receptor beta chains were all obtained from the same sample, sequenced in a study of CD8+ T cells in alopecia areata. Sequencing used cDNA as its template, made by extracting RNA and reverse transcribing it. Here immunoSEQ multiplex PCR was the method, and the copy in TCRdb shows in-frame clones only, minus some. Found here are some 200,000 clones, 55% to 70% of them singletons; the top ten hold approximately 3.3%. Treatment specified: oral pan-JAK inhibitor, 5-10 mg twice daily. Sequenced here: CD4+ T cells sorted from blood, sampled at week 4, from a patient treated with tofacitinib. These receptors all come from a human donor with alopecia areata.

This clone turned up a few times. The CDR3 here is CASSLETLAYNEQFF. CDR3 nucleotides: TGCGCCAGCAGCTTGGAGACTCTAGCGTACAATGAGCAGTTCTTC. The chain employs TRBV5-1 and TRBJ2-1; D is possibly TRBD2 (6 bases). CDR1 is SGHRS, CDR2 YFSETQ, per germline. The length of the CDR3 is 15 residues. Trimming pared 0 bases from V and 4 bases from J, leaving 11 bases between.

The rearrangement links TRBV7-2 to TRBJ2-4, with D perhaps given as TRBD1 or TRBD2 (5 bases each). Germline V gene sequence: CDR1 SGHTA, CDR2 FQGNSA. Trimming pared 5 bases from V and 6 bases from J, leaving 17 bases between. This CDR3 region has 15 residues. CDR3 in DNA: TGTGCCAGCAGCCGAGAGGGGTCACGAGGAAACATTCAGTACTTC. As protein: CASSREGSRGNIQYF.

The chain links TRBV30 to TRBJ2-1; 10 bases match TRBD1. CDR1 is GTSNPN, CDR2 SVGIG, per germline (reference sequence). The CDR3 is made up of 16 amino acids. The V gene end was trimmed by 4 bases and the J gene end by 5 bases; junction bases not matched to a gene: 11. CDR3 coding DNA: TGTGCCTGGAACCCGGGGACAGGGGCCACCCACAATGAGCAGTTCTTC. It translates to CAWNPGTGATHNEQFF.

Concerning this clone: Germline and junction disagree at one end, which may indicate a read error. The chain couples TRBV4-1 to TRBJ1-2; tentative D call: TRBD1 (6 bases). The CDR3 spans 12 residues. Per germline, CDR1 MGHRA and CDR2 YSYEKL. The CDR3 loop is CASSPPRDRPLF. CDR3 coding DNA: TGCGCCAGCAGTCCACCTAGAGACAGGCCTCTCTTC.

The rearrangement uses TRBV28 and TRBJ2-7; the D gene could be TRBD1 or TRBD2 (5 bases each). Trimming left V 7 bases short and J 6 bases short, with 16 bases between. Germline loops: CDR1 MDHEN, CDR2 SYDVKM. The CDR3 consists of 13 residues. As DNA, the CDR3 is TGTGCCAGCACCGTCGCCAGGGCGGGCGAGCAGTACTTC. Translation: CASTVARAGEQYF.

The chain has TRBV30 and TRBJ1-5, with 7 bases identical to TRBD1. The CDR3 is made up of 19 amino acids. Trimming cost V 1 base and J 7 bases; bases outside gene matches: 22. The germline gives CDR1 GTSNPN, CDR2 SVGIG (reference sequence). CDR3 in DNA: TGTGCCTGGAGTGAGAAGTTGGGGACAGCGGAGGGGAGTAGACAGCCCCAGCATTTT. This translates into CAWSEKLGTAEGSRQPQHF. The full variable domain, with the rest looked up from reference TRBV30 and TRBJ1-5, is SQTIHQWPATLVQPVGSPLSLECTVEGTSNPNLYWYRQAAGRGLQLLFYSVGIGQISSEVPQNLSASRPQDRQFILSSKKLLLSDSGFYLCAWSEKLGTAEGSRQPQHFGDGTRLSIL.

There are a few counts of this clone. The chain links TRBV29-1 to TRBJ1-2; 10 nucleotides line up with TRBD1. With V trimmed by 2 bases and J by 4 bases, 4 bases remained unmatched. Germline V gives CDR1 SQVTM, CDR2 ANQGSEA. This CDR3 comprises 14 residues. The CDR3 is CSVESGTGVYGYTF. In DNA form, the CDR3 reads TGCAGCGTTGAATCCGGGACAGGGGTCTATGGCTACACCTTC.

CDR3 amino acids: CSAALMDTQYF. In nucleotides, the CDR3 is TGCAGCGCAGCCCTGATGGATACGCAGTATTTT. This chain connects TRBV29-1 to TRBJ2-3; D gene unclear. Germline CDR1 reads SQVTM; CDR2 reads ANQGSEA. CDR3 length equals 11 residues. V lost 7 bases and J 6 bases, leaving 11 bases between the germline ends.

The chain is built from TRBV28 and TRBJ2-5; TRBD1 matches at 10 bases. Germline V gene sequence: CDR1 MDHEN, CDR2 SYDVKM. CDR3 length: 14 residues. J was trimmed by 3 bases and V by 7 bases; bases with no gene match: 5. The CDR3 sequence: CASTDRGQEETQYF. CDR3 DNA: TGTGCCAGCACAGACAGGGGGCAAGAAGAGACCCAGTACTTC.

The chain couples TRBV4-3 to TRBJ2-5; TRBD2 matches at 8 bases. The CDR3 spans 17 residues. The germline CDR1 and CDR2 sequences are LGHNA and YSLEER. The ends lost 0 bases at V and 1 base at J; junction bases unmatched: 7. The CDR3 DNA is TGCGCCAGCAGCCAAGATCTCCAGCGGGGGCCCCAAGAGACCCAGTACTTC. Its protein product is CASSQDLQRGPQETQYF.